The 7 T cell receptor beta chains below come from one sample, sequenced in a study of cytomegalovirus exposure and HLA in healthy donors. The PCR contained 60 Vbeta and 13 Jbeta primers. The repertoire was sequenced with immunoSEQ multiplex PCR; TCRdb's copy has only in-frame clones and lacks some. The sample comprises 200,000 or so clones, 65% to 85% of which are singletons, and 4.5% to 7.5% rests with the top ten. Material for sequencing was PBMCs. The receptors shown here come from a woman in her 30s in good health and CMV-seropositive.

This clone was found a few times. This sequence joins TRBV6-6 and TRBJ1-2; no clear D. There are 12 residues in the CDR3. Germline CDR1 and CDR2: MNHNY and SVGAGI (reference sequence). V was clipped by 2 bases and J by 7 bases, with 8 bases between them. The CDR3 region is CASSYSDSGYTF. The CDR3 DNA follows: TGTGCCAGCAGTTACAGCGATAGTGGCTACACCTTC.

This CDR3 reads CASSLEADITGELFF. For the CDR3, the DNA is TGTGCCAGCAGCTTAGAGGCGGACATCACCGGGGAGCTGTTTTTT. V gene TRBV11-2 combines with J gene TRBJ2-2, with D possibly being TRBD1 (5 bases). CDR1 and CDR2 (germline): SGHAT, FQNNGV. The CDR3 covers 15 residues. The germline V and J ends were trimmed by 0 bases and 4 bases, with 9 bases remaining between them.

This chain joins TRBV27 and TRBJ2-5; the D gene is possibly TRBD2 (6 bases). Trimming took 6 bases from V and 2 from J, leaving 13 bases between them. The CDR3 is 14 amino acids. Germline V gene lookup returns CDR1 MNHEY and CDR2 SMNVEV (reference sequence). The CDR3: CASRLLEGQETQYF. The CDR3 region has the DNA TGTGCCAGCAGACTATTGGAGGGTCAAGAGACCCAGTACTTC.

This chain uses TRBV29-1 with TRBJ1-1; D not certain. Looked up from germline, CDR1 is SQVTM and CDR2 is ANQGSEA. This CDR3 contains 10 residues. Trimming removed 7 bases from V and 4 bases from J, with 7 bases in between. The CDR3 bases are TGCAGCGGGCAAATCACTGAAGCTTTCTTT. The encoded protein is CSGQITEAFF.

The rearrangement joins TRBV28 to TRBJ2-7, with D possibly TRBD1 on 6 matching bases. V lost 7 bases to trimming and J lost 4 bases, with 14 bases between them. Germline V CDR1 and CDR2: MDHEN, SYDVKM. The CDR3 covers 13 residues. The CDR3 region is CASTAGVKYEQYF. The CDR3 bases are TGTGCCAGCACCGCAGGGGTTAAGTACGAGCAGTACTTC.

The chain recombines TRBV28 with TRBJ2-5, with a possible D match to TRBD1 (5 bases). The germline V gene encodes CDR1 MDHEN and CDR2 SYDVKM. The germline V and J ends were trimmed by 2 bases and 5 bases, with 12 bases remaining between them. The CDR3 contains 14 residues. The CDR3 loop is CASSLAGAPETQYF. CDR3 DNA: TGTGCCAGCAGTTTAGCTGGGGCCCCCGAGACCCAGTACTTC.

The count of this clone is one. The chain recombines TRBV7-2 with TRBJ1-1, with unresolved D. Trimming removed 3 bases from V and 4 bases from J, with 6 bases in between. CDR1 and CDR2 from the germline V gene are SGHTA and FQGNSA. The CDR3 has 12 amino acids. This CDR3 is CASSFPGTEAFF. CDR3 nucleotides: TGTGCCAGCAGCTTCCCGGGCACTGAAGCTTTCTTT.